Reported below is one TCR beta chain. Sequencing used immunoSEQ multiplex PCR; TCRdb keeps in-frame clones, though not all of them. Of 66,000 or so clones in the sample, about 80% are singletons; the top ten hold 4% to 4.5%. The V end was cut by 4 bases, the J end by 3 bases, with 10 bases between. The CDR3 has 13 amino acids. CDR1 is LNHNV, CDR2 YYDKDF, per germline (reference sequence). The sample belongs to a study of OX40 agonist ivuxolimab in advanced cancers. The rearrangement joins TRBV15 to TRBJ2-7; the D call may be TRBD1 or TRBD2 (5 bases each). This TCR came from an adult with an advanced solid tumor such as melanoma, head and neck, liver or kidney cancer. The sample was CD4+ or CD8+ T cells sorted from blood, taken in a trial of the OX40 agonist ivuxolimab. The CDR3 nucleotides are TGTGCCACCAGCACACGGGGCCGCTACGAGCAGTACTTC. This sequence encodes CATSTRGRYEQYF.